The following is a TCR beta chain sequence with its context. The antigen is not known. CDR3 length equals 14 residues. The germline V and J ends were trimmed by 7 bases and 5 bases, with 16 bases remaining between them. CDR1 and CDR2 from the germline V gene are SGHRS and YFSETQ. The protocol was immunoSEQ multiplex PCR, while the TCRdb copy is restricted to in-frame clones and leaves out a portion. This sample has about 140,000 clones, with roughly 93% found just once. This sample was taken from a study of T cell responses to AZD1222 COVID-19 vaccine. Study findings and constraints: Among spike-specific TCRs, nearly half reportedly target unmutated variant regions. Among the donors, most were white British and more were female, and clonal diversity was possibly underestimated.

The chain recombines TRBV5-1 with TRBJ1-5; possibly TRBD1 for D (6 bases). This receptor was obtained from an adult in good health. The starting material was peripheral blood, obtained on day 0 of MenACWY control vaccination. CDR3 nucleotide sequence: TGCGCCAGCCGCGAGGGGGTTGGCGATCAGCCCCAGCATTTT. Its translation: CASREGVGDQPQHF. The full variable domain, with the rest looked up from reference TRBV5-1 and TRBJ1-5, is KAGVTQTPRYLIKTRGQQVTLSCSPISGHRSVSWYQQTPGQGLQFLFEYFSETQRNKGNFPGRFSGRQFSNSRSEMNVSTLELGDSALYLCASREGVGDQPQHFGDGTRLSIL.